The 8 T cell receptor beta chains listed next were all sequenced from one sample in a study of molecular identifiers for immune sequencing clone quantification. TCRdb processed the PCR reads anew with MiXCR; each CDR3 protein has one entry. The data contain hundreds of thousands of distinct CDR3 sequences, 15% to 20% of them singletons. Sequenced: naive CD8+ T cells from blood, with Jurkat cell RNA spiked in. Specified subset: FACS-sorted CD8+CD4-CCR7+CD45RA+ naive T cells. The receptors were gathered from a human donor in good health. Some libraries in this study had Jurkat cell RNA spiked in.

This clonotype has ten or more counts. The CDR3 is CASSFPSGSEAFF. The CDR3 DNA follows: TGTGCCAGCAGCTTCCCAAGTGGCTCTGAAGCTTTCTTT. The chain recombines TRBV7-9 with TRBJ1-1, with D unclear. Looked up from germline, CDR1 is SEHNR and CDR2 is FQNEAQ (reference sequence). The CDR3 extends over 13 amino acids. Deletions cut 3 bases from V and 6 bases from J, with 11 bases between.

Worth noting for this clonotype: This may come from a read error, since a much larger clone is one base off. This sequence joins TRBV9 and TRBJ1-6, with a tentative D call TRBD1 (5 bases). CDR3 size: 15 residues. The germline V gene has CDR1 SGDLS and CDR2 YYNGEE. CDR3 protein: CAGSVGDSYNSPLHF. The DNA for the CDR3 is TGTGCCGGCAGCGTAGGGGATTCCTATAATTCACCCCTCCACTTT.

The rearrangement joins TRBV6-2 or TRBV6-3 to TRBJ1-5; no clear D gene. The germline V and J ends were trimmed by 0 bases and 3 bases, with 12 bases remaining between them. Germline CDR1 reads MNHEY; CDR2 reads SVGEGT. This CDR3 contains 16 residues. CDR3 sequence reads: CASSYSVTHHNQPQHF. CDR3 DNA: TGTGCCAGCAGTTACTCAGTCACGCACCACAATCAGCCCCAGCATTTT.

In its sample, this clonotype was seen a few times. Mismatch with germline at one junction end may stem from a read error. The gene calls are TRBV27 and TRBJ2-7; 8 nucleotides match TRBD2. The CDR3 loop spans 16 amino acids. CDR1 and CDR2 from the germline V gene are MNHEY and SMNVEV (reference sequence). This CDR3 reads CARSPVGVAGPYEQYF. CDR3 DNA: TGTGCCCGCAGTCCCGTGGGGGTAGCGGGGCCCTACGAGCAGTACTTC.

The chain employs TRBV12-3 or TRBV12-4 and TRBJ2-6, with a tentative D call TRBD2 (6 bases). V was shortened by 7 bases and J by 4 bases, with 17 bases between the two germline ends. The CDR3 totals 16 residues. This chain's CDR3 is CASTPTGGTGANVLTF. The CDR3 nucleotides are TGTGCCAGCACCCCTACCGGGGGTACCGGGGCCAACGTCCTGACTTTC.

This clonotype was seen at least ten times. V and J are TRBV20-1 and TRBJ2-7; 9 nucleotides line up with TRBD1. After removal of 6 bases from V and 3 bases from J, the junction contained 9 bases not matched to a gene. The length of the CDR3 is 14 residues. The germline V gene encodes CDR1 DFQATT and CDR2 SNEGSKA (reference sequence). CDR3 protein: CSAQPPGQGYEQYF. As DNA, the CDR3 is TGCAGTGCGCAACCTCCGGGACAGGGCTACGAGCAGTACTTC.

This clonotype has a count of ten or more. The J gene is TRBJ1-4, the V gene TRBV12-3 or TRBV12-4; no clear D. The CDR3 runs 13 residues. V lost 4 bases to trimming and J lost 11 bases, with 14 bases between them. CDR3 residues: CASSYSVRWKLFF. For the CDR3, the DNA is TGTGCCAGCAGTTATTCGGTTAGGTGGAAACTGTTTTTT.

This clonotype has ten or more counts. V gene TRBV20-1 combines with J gene TRBJ2-7; 11 bases fit TRBD2. The CDR3 has 16 amino acids. The V segment lost 0 bases and the J segment 4 bases; nucleotides outside the gene matches: 8. Germline V lookup: CDR1 DFQATT, CDR2 SNEGSKA (reference sequence). The CDR3 nucleotides read TGCAGTGCTAGAGAAACCCGGACTAGCGGGCGGTACGAGCAGTACTTC. Its protein product is CSARETRTSGRYEQYF.